The 11 T cell receptor beta chains in this list originate from one sample, sequenced in a study of blood T cells in healthy people across ages. The use of a sample-barcoded 5' primer and a J-beta primer mix characterized a second PCR of 7 to 11 cycles. TCRdb processed the 5' RACE reads anew with MiXCR; each CDR3 protein has one entry. The sample lists roughly 1,100,000 distinct CDR3 sequences, approximately 25% occurring once. These same data were also listed under a study on T cells of mothers and their children.

Material: blood. These receptors were collected from a girl aged 2-9 years in good health.

This chain uses TRBV4-1 with TRBJ1-1, with D unresolved. This CDR3 spans 14 amino acids. Trimming pared 1 base from V and 8 bases from J, leaving 14 bases between. The germline gives CDR1 MGHRA, CDR2 YSYEKL. The CDR3 coding sequence is TGCGCCAGCAGCCAAGTCTTTAGGCTTCGCGAAGCTTTCTTT. Translating it yields CASSQVFRLREAFF.

This clonotype was found a few times. This chain uses TRBV10-3 with TRBJ2-1; TRBD1 matches at 10 bases. Germline loops: CDR1 ENHRY, CDR2 SYGVKD. The CDR3 consists of 15 residues. V lost 5 bases and J lost 1; bases outside the gene matches: 2. The CDR3 spells CAISKGQGSYNEQFF. The CDR3, as DNA: TGTGCCATCAGTAAGGGACAGGGGTCCTACAATGAGCAGTTCTTC.

This clonotype was seen more than once but under ten times. The J gene is TRBJ2-5, the V gene TRBV5-1; D possibly uses TRBD1 or TRBD2 (5 bases each). With the DNA end fitting TRBJ2-1 better, the J assignment may be wrong. CDR3 length: 15 residues. CDR1 is SGHRS and CDR2 is YFSETQ in the germline V gene. The CDR3, as DNA: TGCGCCAGCAGCCCGGGACCGGGTCTACTGAGTGAGCAGTTCTTC. It translates to CASSPGPGLLSEQFF.

This clonotype was counted only a few times. The chain links TRBV29-1 to TRBJ2-1; TRBD2 is a possible D gene (5 bases). CDR1 SQVTM and CDR2 ANQGSEA come from the germline V gene. V was cut by 3 bases and J by 3 bases, with 12 bases left in between. The CDR3 covers 14 residues. The CDR3 here is CSVEWRAVYNEQFF. CDR3 DNA: TGCAGCGTTGAGTGGCGGGCCGTCTACAATGAGCAGTTCTTC.

A remark on this clonotype: An end of the junction differs from the germline gene, which may be a read error. The CDR3: CASNRGERFSGANVLTF. The CDR3 DNA follows: TGCGCCAGCAACCGCGGAGAACGATTCTCTGGGGCCAACGTCCTGACTTTC. The chain employs TRBV28 and TRBJ2-6; unclear D gene. The CDR3 runs to 17 residues. Germline CDR1 is MDHEN and CDR2 is SYDVKM.

This clonotype was seen more than once but under ten times. This chain uses TRBV29-1 with TRBJ1-1, with TRBD1 identical over 7 bases. V was clipped by 6 bases and J by 4 bases; unmatched bases: 8. The CDR3 totals 13 residues. CDR1 and CDR2 (germline): SQVTM, ANQGSEA. The CDR3 DNA reads TGCAGCGTGCACAGGGGTGGCATCACTGAAGCTTTCTTT. Translated: CSVHRGGITEAFF.

The chain combines TRBV28 with TRBJ1-2, with TRBD1 identical over 8 bases. Trimming removed 6 bases from V and 4 bases from J; junction bases left unmatched: 16. Germline V gives CDR1 MDHEN, CDR2 SYDVKM. The CDR3 covers 17 residues. CDR3 protein: CASSFSSPGGIGYGYTF. Written as DNA, the CDR3 is TGTGCCAGCAGCTTCTCAAGCCCAGGGGGCATAGGCTATGGCTACACCTTC.

This clonotype was seen only a few times. J is TRBJ1-1 and V is TRBV10-2, with TRBD1 identical over 7 bases. The germline CDR1 and CDR2 sequences are WSHSY and SAAADI. The CDR3 is 15 residues long. J lost 0 bases, V lost 8 bases, and 9 bases had no gene match. The CDR3 reads CASQDRVPLNTEAFF. The CDR3 bases are TGCGCCAGCCAAGACAGGGTCCCTTTGAACACTGAAGCTTTCTTT.

This clonotype was counted once. V gene TRBV4-1 combines with J gene TRBJ2-1; maybe TRBD2 (5 bases). V gave up 1 base and J gave up 0 bases, with 10 bases separating them. The CDR3 extends over 16 amino acids. Germline V gene data show CDR1 as MGHRA and CDR2 as YSYEKL. The CDR3 coding sequence is TGCGCCAGCAGCCAAGTTCCCGGGGTCTCCTACAATGAGCAGTTCTTC. Translated: CASSQVPGVSYNEQFF.

The genes are TRBV12-5 and TRBJ2-5, with D possibly TRBD2 on 6 matching bases. In germline, CDR1 is LGHNT, CDR2 FRNRAP. Trimming cost V 0 bases and J 2 bases, with 16 bases left between them. The CDR3 extends over 17 amino acids. CDR3 in amino acids: CASGLVGRGSGQETQYF. CDR3 coding DNA: TGTGCTAGTGGTTTGGTGGGCCGGGGTAGCGGTCAAGAGACCCAGTACTTC.

The chain joins TRBV4-1 to TRBJ1-1; D might be TRBD1 (6 bases). The length of the CDR3 is 13 residues. Deletions cut 3 bases from V and 4 bases from J, with 9 bases between. Germline loops: CDR1 MGHRA, CDR2 YSYEKL. The CDR3 nucleotides are TGCGCCAGCAGCCAGGGACATCTCACTGAAGCTTTCTTT. Its protein product is CASSQGHLTEAFF.